This TCR beta chain was profiled in a study of post-analysis software for immune sequencing data (dated by TCRdb to 2014 to 2015). Notes on the research overall: Relapsing-remitting, secondary progressive and progressive-relapsing multiple sclerosis were recorded as disease courses, and subtype annotation was lacking for some patients. The patient repertoires were set against 11 previously published healthy control repertoires from donors whose ages ranged from roughly 6 to 27 years. A subset of samples was prepared in parallel using single-end sample barcoding, then pooled and co-amplified after Illumina adapter ligation.

On this clonotype: Its antigen specificity is not known. No much larger clone exists at a distance of one base, and base qualities are not known.

The library came from PCR. The sample was run on an Illumina HiSeq 2500. Unique molecular identifiers were incorporated into TCR beta cDNA libraries to reduce PCR and sequencing biases. Approximately 500,000 cDNA molecules were obtained per 1 to 10 million input T cells, so each molecule approximated one T cell. The patient libraries were prepared and sequenced using the same protocol as the earlier healthy control dataset. Samples belonging to the same batch were prepared together, multiplexed and sequenced on a shared HiSeq lane. The original pipeline was this. Raw barcoded reads were processed with MIGEC, and single-read molecular identifier groups were discarded before consensus assembly and CDR3 extraction. VDJtools was used for post-analysis of the clonotype tables, and diversity was normalized by down-sampling every dataset to the size of the smallest sample. In repertoire overlap clustering, CDR3 amino acid sequences, but not nucleotide sequences, were matched to correct batch-related cross-sample contamination. The public reads were reprocessed in TCRdb via fastp at Q25 and MiXCR, keeping in-frame beta chains. Here each entry gathers all rows of one CDR3 protein and keeps the most common genes and DNA. These V and J calls derive from TCRdb rather than the authors' analysis. The table for this sample lists hundreds of thousands of distinct CDR3 sequences; 25% to 30% of them were counted only once. The ten largest clones represent approximately 0.6% of the sample.

The paper's findings and limits, for the study overall: Multiple sclerosis patients had significantly lower normalized Chao1 diversity than controls, a result that suggests substantial peripheral T-cell clonal expansion. The multiple sclerosis patient group was slightly younger than the control group. When samples were clustered directly using the F measure, samples prepared in the same batch co-clustered strongly, which prompted a batch-effect correction.

TCR beta repertoires were profiled from peripheral blood of roughly twelve young patients with multiple sclerosis to demonstrate the VDJtools post-analysis software. Multiple sclerosis patients were children and adolescents aged about 6 to 17 years. The receptor was isolated from a girl aged 5-17 years with multiple sclerosis. The sequencing sample was made of blood.

The CDR3 reads CASSPHREGSGYTF. DNA sequence: TGTGCCAGCAGTCCACACAGGGAGGGGAGTGGCTACACCTTC. The chain is assembled from TRBV28 and TRBJ1-2; TRBD1 is possibly the D segment (6 matching bases). According to the germline V gene, CDR1 reads MDHEN and CDR2 reads SYDVKM. The CDR3 runs 14 amino acids, cysteine and phenylalanine included. Only CDR3 DNA is held: 42 bases, read in frame from base 1. Deletion took 5 bases off V and 7 bases off J, with a span of 17 bases between the germline ends.